The 15 T cell receptor beta chains below all came from one sample that was sequenced in a study of T cell repertoires in cytomegalovirus infection. TCRdb analysed the reads with MiXCR anew, one entry per CDR3 protein. The repertoire holds fewer than 250,000 distinct CDR3 sequences, with roughly 12% as singletons. The material sequenced was PBMCs. These receptors all come from a human donor in good health (CMV status not recorded). Some clones in this sample may be carry-over from other donors' samples.

This clonotype was recorded at least ten times. This chain uses TRBV7-8 with TRBJ1-5; D gene ambiguous. There are 16 residues in the CDR3. The V end was cut by 5 bases, the J end by 0 bases, with 14 bases between. Germline-derived CDR1 and CDR2 are SGHVS and FQNEAQ. The CDR3 nucleotides read TGTGCCAGCAGCCTACTAGGGAGAAATAGCAATCAGCCCCAGCATTTT. Translated, it gives CASSLLGRNSNQPQHF.

To note about this clonotype: One base away lies a much larger clone, so this may be a sequencing read error. The V and J genes are TRBV28 and TRBJ2-7; D might be TRBD1 or TRBD2, each matching 5 bases. The CDR3 has 15 amino acids. Germline values: CDR1 MDHEN, CDR2 SYDVKM. The CDR3 sequence: CANSLAGTPRGEQYF. In nucleotides, the CDR3 is TGTGCCAACAGTCTCGCCGGGACCCCGAGGGGCGAGCAGTACTTC.

Details on this clonotype: This may arise from a read error, as a much more abundant clone is one base away. This chain joins TRBV25-1 and TRBJ1-5; tentatively, D is TRBD1 (5 bases). The CDR3 runs to 15 residues. The germline gives CDR1 MGHDK, CDR2 SYGVNS. CDR3: CANSDDSLSNQPQHF. The CDR3 DNA follows: TGTGCCAACAGTGACGACAGTCTTAGCAATCAGCCCCAGCATTTT.

This clonotype appeared many times. This chain links TRBV7-2 with TRBJ1-2; D gene uncertain. Germline V gives CDR1 SGHTA, CDR2 FQGNSA. Trimming left V 5 bases short and J 0 bases short, with 7 bases between. This CDR3 has 13 residues. The CDR3 loop reads CASSPGANYGYTF. The DNA for the CDR3 is TGTGCCAGCAGCCCGGGCGCTAACTATGGCTACACCTTC.

J is TRBJ1-3 and V is TRBV12-3 or TRBV12-4, with D tentatively TRBD1 (5 bases). This CDR3 has 14 residues. Trimming pared 5 bases from V and 3 bases from J, leaving 11 bases between. The CDR3 protein is CASSLRQIGNTIYF. The DNA of the CDR3 is TGTGCCAGCAGTCTAAGACAGATTGGAAACACCATATATTTT.

This clonotype was seen repeatedly, ten times or more. The rearrangement joins TRBV28 to TRBJ1-5; tentative D call: TRBD1 (5 bases). V lost 8 bases and J 7 bases, leaving 6 bases between the germline ends. There are 10 residues in the CDR3. Germline loops: CDR1 MDHEN, CDR2 SYDVKM. CDR3 protein: CASGDQPQHF. The CDR3 region has the DNA TGTGCCAGCGGGGACCAGCCCCAGCATTTT. Using reference TRBV28 and TRBJ1-5 for the parts outside the CDR3, the full variable domain is DVKVTQSSRYLVKRTGEKVFLECVQDMDHENMFWYRQDPGLGLRLIYFSYDVKMKEKGDIPEGYSVSREKKERFSLILESASTNQTSMYLCASGDQPQHFGDGTRLSIL.

In its sample, this clonotype was seen a few times. The chain recombines TRBV7-3 with TRBJ2-1; possible D gene TRBD1, 6 bases. Germline V gene sequence: CDR1 SGHTA, CDR2 FQGTGA. V was shortened by 1 base and J by 9 bases, with 13 bases between the two germline ends. There are 14 residues in the CDR3. CDR3 sequence: CASSLSLGAGEQFF. The DNA of the CDR3 is TGTGCCAGCAGCTTAAGCTTGGGGGCGGGTGAGCAGTTCTTC.

The rearrangement links TRBV15 to TRBJ2-7, with D possibly being TRBD1 (6 bases). The germline V gene has CDR1 LNHNV and CDR2 YYDKDF (reference sequence). Trimming took off 5 bases at V and 1 base at J, with 18 bases between the two ends. The CDR3 loop spans 16 amino acids. This CDR3 is CATSGRQVTNSYEQYF. CDR3 DNA sequence: TGTGCCACCAGCGGGAGACAGGTGACCAATTCCTACGAGCAGTACTTC. Full variable domain (remainder filled in from reference TRBV15 and TRBJ2-7): DAMVIQNPRYQVTQFGKPVTLSCSQTLNHNVMYWYQQKSSQAPKLLFHYYDKDFNNEADTPDNFQSRRPNTSFCFLDIRSPGLGDTAMYLCATSGRQVTNSYEQYFGPGTRLTVT.

This clonotype occurred many times. The chain has TRBV7-8 and TRBJ1-3; D is unclear. V lost 6 bases and J lost 0, with 12 bases in between. CDR1 and CDR2 (germline): SGHVS, FQNEAQ. This CDR3 has 15 amino acids. DNA for the CDR3: TGTGCCAGCAGATCGGACCGCTACTCTGGAAACACCATATATTTT. It yields the protein CASRSDRYSGNTIYF.

J is TRBJ2-2 and V is TRBV27, with TRBD2 matching over 10 bases. J lost 2 bases, V lost 0 bases, and 3 bases had no gene match. The germline V gene encodes CDR1 MNHEY and CDR2 SMNVEV (reference sequence). CDR3 length: 17 amino acids. CDR3 bases: TGTGCCAGCAGTTTATCGCTAGCGGGAGCAAACACCGGGGAGCTGTTTTTT. Translation: CASSLSLAGANTGELFF.

This clonotype was counted many times. The chain is built from TRBV19 and TRBJ1-2, with TRBD1 matching 8 bases. Looked up from germline, CDR1 is LNHDA and CDR2 is SQIVND (reference sequence). The CDR3 consists of 12 residues. Unmatched junction bases numbered 3, after V lost 4 bases and J lost 8 bases. CDR3 region: CASSRDRWGYTF. The CDR3 DNA is TGTGCCAGTAGTAGGGACAGGTGGGGCTACACCTTC.

This clonotype was seen ten or more times. The chain combines TRBV6-1 with TRBJ1-2, with D possibly matching TRBD1 (6 bases). The CDR3 length is 15 residues. CDR1 and CDR2 (germline): MNHNS, SASEGT. The V and J ends lost 3 bases and 6 bases respectively, with 17 bases between them. The CDR3 DNA sequence: TGTGCCAGCAGTGAGATACTGGGACACGGAAATGGCTACACCTTC. Encoded protein: CASSEILGHGNGYTF.

The chain recombines TRBV19 with TRBJ1-3; D unclear. CDR1 is LNHDA, CDR2 SQIVND, per germline (reference sequence). V lost 7 bases and J 0 bases, leaving 13 bases between the germline ends. The CDR3 consists of 15 residues. CDR3 sequence reads: CASTRGSISGNTIYF. For the CDR3, the DNA is TGTGCCAGTACTCGCGGGTCGATCTCTGGAAACACCATATATTTT.

This clonotype was counted at least ten times. For the CDR3, the DNA is TGTGCCAGCAGCGCAACGGACATTCAGTACTTC. Translated, it gives CASSATDIQYF. V usage is TRBV7-2 and J usage is TRBJ2-4; D is ambiguous. The germline V gene encodes CDR1 SGHTA and CDR2 FQGNSA. The CDR3 is made up of 11 amino acids. Trimming pared 5 bases from V and 8 bases from J, leaving 7 bases between.

This clonotype was seen repeatedly, ten times or more. V gene TRBV4-1 combines with J gene TRBJ2-5, with D possibly being TRBD2 (7 bases). Germline lookup yields CDR1 MGHRA and CDR2 YSYEKL. The V and J ends lost 4 bases and 2 bases respectively, with 17 bases between them. This CDR3 spans 16 amino acids. The CDR3 sequence: CASSPKGGAEQETQYF. CDR3 in DNA: TGCGCCAGCAGCCCGAAGGGGGGGGCAGAACAAGAGACCCAGTACTTC.